The text below deals with one TCR beta chain. Its antigen is as yet unknown. Unrecorded immune exposure was likely among donors, who were nominally healthy when sampled. This specimen comes from a study of cytomegalovirus exposure and HLA in healthy donors. The V gene's germline CDR1 is SGHRS and CDR2 YFSETQ. CDR3 length: 15 residues. The germline V and J ends were trimmed by 4 bases and 0 bases, with 10 bases remaining between them. The PCR made use of 60 Vbeta and 13 Jbeta primers. The repertoire was sequenced with immunoSEQ multiplex PCR; TCRdb's copy has only in-frame clones and lacks some. This sample has fewer than 60,000 clones, with 70% to 85% found just once. General study findings and limits: Within an earlier analysis, most TCR beta V segments proved productive either about 87% or about 30% of the time.

The rearrangement uses TRBV5-1 and TRBJ1-4; D may be TRBD1 (5 bases). The sequence derives from a middle-aged man in good health and CMV-seronegative. Sequencing used PBMCs. The chain's CDR3 is CASSPSTATNEKLFF. CDR3 in DNA: TGCGCCAGCAGCCCATCGACAGCAACTAATGAAAAACTGTTTTTT.